This TCR beta chain was recorded in a study of CD8+ T cells in alopecia areata. Study findings and constraints: Sequenced scalp T cells also include alphabeta T cells resident in normal skin. Whether baseline CD8+ expansion is linked to response remains uncertain, given a single nonresponder.

Treatment noted: oral pan-JAK inhibitor, 5-10 mg twice daily. Punch biopsies of lesional scalp, plus peripheral blood, were taken from alopecia areata patients. The CDR3 contains 16 residues. From germline, CDR1 is MNHEY and CDR2 SMNVEV (reference sequence). V dropped 0 bases and J dropped 2 bases, with 11 bases sitting between them. Remarks on this clone: Its antigen is unknown.

cDNA reverse transcribed from extracted RNA served as the sequencing template. Method: immunoSEQ multiplex PCR; TCRdb's copy keeps in-frame clones and lacks some. Of fewer than 100,000 clones listed, around 70% are singletons. V and J are TRBV27 and TRBJ1-5, with a weak D call TRBD1 (5 bases). This receptor was identified in a human donor with alopecia areata. This material consisted of CD8+ T cells sorted from blood, taken around week 44, from a patient treated with tofacitinib. CDR3 in amino acids: CASSLSGEDRNQPQHF. The CDR3 nucleotides read TGTGCCAGCAGTTTATCGGGGGAAGATCGCAATCAGCCCCAGCATTTT.